Below are 28 T cell receptor beta chains sequenced from a single sample in a study of patients and donors after allogeneic stem cell transplantation. TCRdb ran MiXCR on the RT-PCR reads and lists one entry per CDR3 protein. The sample lists 200,000 to 250,000 distinct CDR3 sequences, 35% to 45% seen once, with roughly 10% in the top ten. The sample comprised blood, either unsorted or a sorted T cell fraction (not recorded which). These TCRs come from a human donor who was either an allogeneic HSCT recipient or a stem cell or donor lymphocyte infusion donor (not recorded which). It is not recorded whose cells these are; they may come from a transplant donor.

The rearrangement links TRBV25-1 to TRBJ1-1; no clear D gene. V shed 9 bases and J shed 3 bases, with 2 bases lying between them. CDR3 length: 9 residues. The germline CDR1 and CDR2 sequences are MGHDK and SYGVNS. CDR3 in amino acids: CARDTEAFF. In DNA, the CDR3 is TGTGCCAGGGACACTGAAGCTTTCTTT.

The rearrangement joins TRBV5-1 to TRBJ2-1; possible D gene TRBD2, 5 bases. The CDR3 length is 15 residues. Germline CDR1 SGHRS, CDR2 YFSETQ. The V and J ends lost 4 bases and 2 bases respectively, with 13 bases between them. The CDR3 DNA reads TGCGCCAGCAGCCTGGGGAGCCTCACCTACAATGAGCAGTTCTTC. Translation gives CASSLGSLTYNEQFF.

CDR3 nucleotides: TGTGCCAGCAGCTTAGAGACAGGGAGGAATTCACCCCTCCACTTT. It specifies CASSLETGRNSPLHF. The V gene is TRBV7-8, the J gene TRBJ1-6; 7 nucleotides agree with TRBD1. The germline V gene has CDR1 SGHVS and CDR2 FQNEAQ. The CDR3 runs to 15 residues. V shed 1 base and J 7 bases; nucleotides not matched to a gene: 4.

The rearrangement uses TRBV12-3 or TRBV12-4 and TRBJ2-6, with 8 positions matching TRBD1. V shed 8 bases, J shed 0 bases, and the junction held 6 bases outside the gene matches. CDR3 size: 16 residues. The CDR3 region is CASAGQGYSGANVLTF. CDR3 DNA: TGTGCCAGCGCTGGACAGGGTTACTCTGGGGCCAACGTCCTGACTTTC.

This chain connects TRBV12-3 or TRBV12-4 to TRBJ1-1; perhaps TRBD1 as D (5 bases). This CDR3 region has 14 residues. V was pared by 6 bases and J by 0 bases, with 11 bases between. The CDR3 protein is CASSWGLVNTEAFF. The DNA of the CDR3 is TGTGCCAGCAGCTGGGGACTTGTGAACACTGAAGCTTTCTTT.

The chain combines TRBV28 with TRBJ2-2; D is unclear. The CDR3 totals 15 residues. The ends were cut back, 3 bases at V and 2 bases at J, with 10 bases in the middle. Germline V gene sequence: CDR1 MDHEN, CDR2 SYDVKM. The CDR3 DNA reads as TGTGCCAGCAGTTTGTCACAGACTAACACCGGGGAGCTGTTTTTT. It codes for CASSLSQTNTGELFF.

This clonotype came up a few times. The chain combines TRBV12-3 or TRBV12-4 with TRBJ1-6; D gene uncertain. The V end was cut by 6 bases, the J end by 10 bases, with 13 bases between. The CDR3 has 13 amino acids. The CDR3 reads CASSPRQRSPLHF. CDR3 nucleotides: TGTGCCAGCAGCCCGAGGCAGAGGTCACCCCTCCACTTT.

The chain links TRBV12-3 or TRBV12-4 to TRBJ2-7; 8 bases fit TRBD2. With V trimmed by 3 bases and J by 3 bases, 4 bases remained unmatched. The length of the CDR3 is 14 residues. In nucleotides, the CDR3 is TGTGCCAGCAGTTTCGACGGGGGGGGCTACGAGCAGTACTTC. Translation gives CASSFDGGGYEQYF.

J is TRBJ1-4 and V is TRBV12-3 or TRBV12-4; D remains ambiguous. V was shortened by 4 bases and J by 10 bases, with 10 bases between the two germline ends. The CDR3 is 12 amino acids. The CDR3 here is CASSSPGVKLFF. The CDR3 DNA sequence: TGTGCCAGCAGTTCTCCTGGGGTAAAACTGTTTTTT.

V usage is TRBV12-3 or TRBV12-4 and J usage is TRBJ2-7, with unresolved D. The CDR3 runs to 12 residues. V shed 5 bases and J shed 2 bases, with 7 bases lying between them. The CDR3 nucleotides read TGTGCCAGCAGTACCCAAGCCTACGAGCAGTACTTC. It is translated as CASSTQAYEQYF.

The chain joins TRBV5-6 to TRBJ1-3; D call uncertain. The CDR3 spans 16 residues. The germline V gene has CDR1 SGHDT and CDR2 YYEEEE. V lost 1 base, J lost 1 base, and 12 bases lay in between. The CDR3 region has the DNA TGTGCCAGCAGCTTGCTCACCGACATGTCTGGAAACACCATATATTTT. Its translation: CASSLLTDMSGNTIYF.

This chain joins TRBV5-1 and TRBJ1-1, with unresolved D. Germline V gives CDR1 SGHRS, CDR2 YFSETQ. The CDR3 length is 13 residues. V shed 1 base and J shed 5 bases, with 9 bases lying between them. CDR3 amino acids: CASSLNFGTEAFF. CDR3 sequence (DNA): TGCGCCAGCAGCTTGAATTTCGGGACTGAAGCTTTCTTT.

The chain links TRBV12-3 or TRBV12-4 to TRBJ1-5, with 8 bases that match TRBD1. Germline trimming cut 3 bases from V and 1 base from J; bases unmatched to any gene: 5. This CDR3 spans 16 amino acids. The CDR3 bases are TGTGCCAGCAGTTTTTCAGGGGGCCGAAGCAATCAGCCCCAGCATTTT. As protein: CASSFSGGRSNQPQHF.

The V and J genes are TRBV11-2 and TRBJ2-5, with TRBD2 as a possible D gene (5 bases). CDR3 size: 14 residues. The germline gives CDR1 SGHAT, CDR2 FQNNGV. Trimming took 4 bases from V and 5 from J, leaving 14 bases between them. The CDR3 spells CASSSELGRETQYF. The CDR3 nucleotides are TGTGCCAGCAGCTCGGAACTAGGCCGGGAGACCCAGTACTTC.

This chain joins TRBV5-1 and TRBJ1-6; 7 positions match TRBD1. The ends lost 4 bases at V and 7 bases at J; junction bases unmatched: 8. This CDR3 region has 15 residues. Germline values: CDR1 SGHRS, CDR2 YFSETQ. For the CDR3, the DNA is TGCGCCAGCAGCGCTTTCACAGGGGACAATTCACCCCTCCACTTT. Protein product: CASSAFTGDNSPLHF.

The V call is TRBV5-1, the J call TRBJ2-1, with TRBD1 as a possible D gene (6 bases). V dropped 2 bases and J dropped 1 base, with 10 bases sitting between them. Germline lookup yields CDR1 SGHRS and CDR2 YFSETQ. The CDR3 runs 15 residues. CDR3 DNA: TGCGCCAGCAGCTTAGGACAGCCTTCCTACAATGAGCAGTTCTTC. This gives the protein CASSLGQPSYNEQFF.

This clonotype was observed a single time. The rearrangement joins TRBV5-1 to TRBJ2-5; D gene ambiguous. Germline values: CDR1 SGHRS, CDR2 YFSETQ. Trimming took off 5 bases at V and 2 bases at J, with 10 bases between the two ends. The length of the CDR3 is 13 residues. In nucleotides, the CDR3 is TGCGCCAGCAGTGAGAGGAATCAAGAGACCCAGTACTTC. Its protein product is CASSERNQETQYF.

This clonotype occurred a few times. The rearrangement links TRBV7-9 to TRBJ1-4; 7 bases match TRBD1. Germline V gene data show CDR1 as SEHNR and CDR2 as FQNEAQ (reference sequence). The CDR3 loop spans 12 amino acids. J lost 5 bases, V lost 11 bases, and 5 bases had no gene match. The CDR3, as DNA: TGTGCCTGCCGACAGGGAAATGAAAAACTGTTTTTT. Translation: CACRQGNEKLFF.

The chain carries TRBV9 and TRBJ1-6; the D gene is possibly TRBD1 (5 bases). This CDR3 comprises 17 residues. Germline V CDR1 and CDR2: SGDLS, YYNGEE. V dropped 0 bases and J dropped 10 bases, with 20 bases sitting between them. In DNA, the CDR3 is TGTGCCAGCAGCGTAGGGGGGAGCGAATATCGGGGGTCACCCCTCCACTTT. Translating it yields CASSVGGSEYRGSPLHF.

This rearrangement joins TRBV10-3 to TRBJ2-7; D unclear. Trimming removed 0 bases at V and 10 bases at J, with 10 bases between. There are 12 residues in the CDR3. Germline V CDR1 and CDR2: ENHRY, SYGVKD. In DNA, the CDR3 is TGTGCCATCAGTGAGTCCCGTCAGGAACAGTACTTC. Encoded protein: CAISESRQEQYF.

The table lists this clonotype with a count of one. The V gene is TRBV2, the J gene TRBJ2-3, with 7 bases identical to TRBD1. The CDR3 is 13 residues long. Trimming took 6 bases from V and 1 from J; bases not matched to a gene: 1. Germline loops: CDR1 SNHLY, CDR2 FYNNEI. CDR3 residues: CASRTGRTDTQYF. For the CDR3, the DNA is TGTGCCAGCAGGACAGGGCGCACAGATACGCAGTATTTT.

This chain uses TRBV10-3 with TRBJ1-3, with 8 bases lining up with TRBD1. Germline-derived CDR1 and CDR2 are ENHRY and SYGVKD. V shed 0 bases and J 1 base; nucleotides not matched to a gene: 2. CDR3 length: 16 residues. In DNA, the CDR3 is TGTGCCATCAGTGAGTCAAGGACAGGGTCTGGAAACACCATATATTTT. Translation: CAISESRTGSGNTIYF.

The V call is TRBV7-9, the J call TRBJ2-7; possibly TRBD2 for D (6 bases). CDR3 length: 15 residues. From germline, CDR1 is SEHNR and CDR2 FQNEAQ (reference sequence). Trimming took 5 bases from V and 2 from J, leaving 16 bases between them. CDR3 in amino acids: CASSPRGLATYEQYF. CDR3 DNA: TGTGCCAGCAGCCCAAGGGGACTTGCCACCTACGAGCAGTACTTC.

CDR3 in amino acids: CASSPRAGRNEQFF. The CDR3 nucleotides are TGTGCCAGCAGCCCTCGGGCAGGGCGCAATGAGCAGTTCTTC. The V gene is TRBV5-5, the J gene TRBJ2-1; tentatively, D is TRBD1 (5 bases). The CDR3 totals 14 residues. V was cut by 4 bases and J by 6 bases, with 14 bases left in between. Germline V gene sequence: CDR1 SGHKS, CDR2 YYEKEE (reference sequence).

This clonotype was counted once. The chain links TRBV20-1 to TRBJ2-3, with 7 bases matching TRBD2. The trim removed 2 bases at V and 1 base at J, leaving 9 bases unmatched. Germline V gene data show CDR1 as DFQATT and CDR2 as SNEGSKA (reference sequence). The length of the CDR3 is 16 residues. In nucleotides, the CDR3 is TGCAGTGCTAGACCTTGGACTAGAAGGCGCACAGATACGCAGTATTTT. Translating gives CSARPWTRRRTDTQYF.

This clonotype appeared a few times. The chain recombines TRBV21-1 with TRBJ1-3. TRBV21-1 is deemed a pseudogene. CDR3 length: 18 amino acids. As DNA, the CDR3 is TGTGCCAGCAGCAAAGTTTTGGACGGCGGATCCTCTGGAAACACCATATATTTT. It translates to CASSKVLDGGSSGNTIYF.

V and J are TRBV2 and TRBJ1-3, with D possibly TRBD1 on 6 matching bases. The CDR3 is made up of 14 amino acids. V lost 3 bases, J lost 4 bases, and 10 bases lay in between. Germline assignment: CDR1 SNHLY and CDR2 FYNNEI. Here the CDR3 reads CASSESGVGNTIYF. CDR3 nucleotide sequence: TGTGCCAGCAGTGAGTCAGGGGTCGGAAACACCATATATTTT.

This clonotype has a handful of counts. The gene calls are TRBV29-1 and TRBJ2-3; 10 nucleotides match TRBD1. This CDR3 has 15 residues. V shed 4 bases and J 0 bases; nucleotides not matched to a gene: 4. Germline assignment: CDR1 SQVTM and CDR2 ANQGSEA. Written as DNA, the CDR3 is TGCAGCGTTGCGGGACAGGGGCCAAGCACAGATACGCAGTATTTT. Translating gives CSVAGQGPSTDTQYF.